What follows are 22 T cell receptor beta chains derived from one specimen sequenced in a study of T cells after posttransplantation cyclophosphamide. Only in-frame clones appear in the TCRdb table, and some are missing; sequencing was by immunoSEQ multiplex PCR. Observed in the sample are roughly 26,000 clones, none of them singletons. The sequencing input was PBMCs. Source of these receptors: a man aged 50 to 59 in good health, CMV-negative, and a related stem cell transplant donor.

This clone has a count of ten or more. J is TRBJ1-4 and V is TRBV7-9; TRBD1 agrees at 8 bases. The V gene's germline CDR1 is SEHNR and CDR2 FQNEAQ (reference sequence). After removal of 6 bases from V and 5 bases from J, the junction contained 2 bases not matched to a gene. This CDR3 has 13 residues. CDR3 sequence reads: CASRRTGNEKLFF. The CDR3 nucleotides read TGTGCCAGCAGGAGGACAGGGAATGAAAAACTGTTTTTT.

This clone was counted at least ten times. V and J are TRBV30 and TRBJ2-7; D is ambiguous. V lost 2 bases and J lost 4, with 12 bases in between. The CDR3 is made up of 13 amino acids. Germline V gene lookup returns CDR1 GTSNPN and CDR2 SVGIG (reference sequence). This CDR3 reads CAWSILFRYEQYF. DNA for the CDR3: TGTGCCTGGAGTATCCTTTTTCGGTACGAGCAGTACTTC.

This clone was counted many times. The chain couples TRBV9 to TRBJ2-1, with TRBD2 as a possible D gene (6 bases). The CDR3 is made up of 15 amino acids. Deletions cut 0 bases from V and 8 bases from J, with 15 bases between. CDR1 SGDLS and CDR2 YYNGEE come from the germline V gene. The CDR3 region is CASSVEEGLGYEQFF. The CDR3 DNA sequence: TGTGCCAGCAGCGTAGAGGAGGGCCTAGGATATGAGCAGTTCTTC. The entire variable domain, with the rest obtained from reference TRBV9 and TRBJ2-1, is as follows: DSGVTQTPKHLITATGQRVTLRCSPRSGDLSVYWYQQSLDQGLQFLIQYYNGEERAKGNILERFSAQQFPDLHSELNLSSLELGDSALYFCASSVEEGLGYEQFFGPGTRLTVL.

This clone has ten or more counts. This sequence joins TRBV19 and TRBJ1-1; D possibly corresponds to TRBD1 (5 bases). Germline V gives CDR1 LNHDA, CDR2 SQIVND (reference sequence). The ends were cut back, 8 bases at V and 0 bases at J, with 10 bases in the middle. This CDR3 has 13 residues. CDR3: CASQDTLNTEAFF. CDR3 sequence (DNA): TGTGCCAGTCAGGACACTCTGAACACTGAAGCTTTCTTT. Filled out from reference TRBV19 and TRBJ1-1, the complete variable domain reads DGGITQSPKYLFRKEGQNVTLSCEQNLNHDAMYWYRQDPGQGLRLIYYSQIVNDFQKGDIAEGYSVSREKKESFPLTVTSAQKNPTAFYLCASQDTLNTEAFFGQGTRLTVV.

This clone has ten or more counts. This chain uses TRBV7-2 with TRBJ1-1; D perhaps matches TRBD1 (5 bases). V was clipped by 3 bases and J by 5 bases, with 16 bases between them. The germline V gene encodes CDR1 SGHTA and CDR2 FQGNSA. The CDR3 spans 15 residues. In DNA, the CDR3 is TGTGCCAGCAGCTTTAGGGACCGTGGGGGGACTGAAGCTTTCTTT. Translated, it gives CASSFRDRGGTEAFF.

This clone was seen ten or more times. The chain recombines TRBV7-3 with TRBJ1-2; D is perhaps TRBD1 (5 bases). The CDR3 totals 13 residues. Germline V gene data show CDR1 as SGHTA and CDR2 as FQGTGA. V was clipped by 5 bases and J by 4 bases, with 11 bases between them. Here the CDR3 reads CASSAGDLYGYTF. The CDR3 DNA follows: TGTGCCAGCAGCGCGGGGGATCTCTATGGCTACACCTTC.

The table lists this clone with many counts. The V call is TRBV30, the J call TRBJ2-7; D is unclear. Trimming took 3 bases from V and 3 from J, leaving 6 bases between them. Per the germline V gene, CDR1 is GTSNPN and CDR2 is SVGIG (reference sequence). CDR3 length: 11 amino acids. The CDR3 here is CAWSSFYEQYF. As DNA, the CDR3 is TGTGCCTGGAGCTCGTTCTACGAGCAGTACTTC.

At least ten counts were recorded for this clone. The V gene is TRBV30, the J gene TRBJ2-5, with D maybe TRBD2 (7 bases). From germline, CDR1 is GTSNPN and CDR2 SVGIG (reference sequence). This CDR3 is built from 17 residues. Trimming stripped 1 base from V and 5 bases from J, with 23 bases between. CDR3 in amino acids: CAWSAEGRGQFVETQYF. CDR3 coding DNA: TGTGCCTGGAGTGCTGAGGGGCGGGGGCAATTTGTGGAGACCCAGTACTTC. The full variable domain, in which reference TRBV30 and TRBJ2-5 provide the parts outside the CDR3, is SQTIHQWPATLVQPVGSPLSLECTVEGTSNPNLYWYRQAAGRGLQLLFYSVGIGQISSEVPQNLSASRPQDRQFILSSKKLLLSDSGFYLCAWSAEGRGQFVETQYFGPGTRLLVL.

This clone was seen many times. The chain links TRBV18 to TRBJ2-7; 9 nucleotides match TRBD1. V lost 3 bases to trimming and J lost 2 bases; unmatched junction nucleotides: 5. Germline V gives CDR1 KGHSH, CDR2 LQKENI. This CDR3 comprises 15 residues. The CDR3 region is CASSPTGTGPYEQYF. The CDR3, as DNA: TGTGCCAGCTCACCGACCGGGACAGGGCCCTACGAGCAGTACTTC.

This clone was observed at least ten times. V gene TRBV5-1 combines with J gene TRBJ2-5; perhaps TRBD1 as D (6 bases). The CDR3 spans 15 residues. V lost 1 base and J lost 5, with 15 bases in between. Germline-derived CDR1 and CDR2 are SGHRS and YFSETQ. The CDR3 sequence is CASSLIQGQGETQYF. In DNA, the CDR3 is TGCGCCAGCAGCTTGATTCAGGGGCAGGGGGAGACCCAGTACTTC.

There are many counts of this clone. The chain is built from TRBV10-1 and TRBJ2-2; TRBD2 aligns across 16 bases. CDR1 is WNHNN, CDR2 SYGVQD, per germline (reference sequence). With 6 bases clipped from V and 4 bases from J, the junction kept 8 bases outside the gene matches. This CDR3 comprises 18 residues. CDR3 region: CASSPGLAGGPGTGELFF. Written as DNA, the CDR3 is TGCGCCAGCAGCCCGGGACTAGCGGGGGGGCCGGGCACCGGGGAGCTGTTTTTT.

This clone was observed at least ten times. The chain uses TRBV7-8 and TRBJ1-5; D remains ambiguous. Germline V lookup: CDR1 SGHVS, CDR2 FQNEAQ. Between the trimmed V and J ends, which lost 5 bases and 0 bases, there was a span of 11 bases. The CDR3 extends over 15 amino acids. CDR3 DNA sequence: TGTGCCAGCAGCACAACGGGAAATAGCAATCAGCCCCAGCATTTT. Its translation: CASSTTGNSNQPQHF.

This clone was seen ten or more times. The chain couples TRBV15 to TRBJ1-5; D remains ambiguous. The V gene lost 8 bases and the J gene lost 7 bases, with 15 bases spanning the gap. The CDR3 is made up of 13 amino acids. Germline V gene sequence: CDR1 LNHNV, CDR2 YYDKDF (reference sequence). The CDR3 region is CATRSGPSQPQHF. The CDR3 DNA reads TGTGCCACCCGGAGCGGCCCCAGCCAGCCCCAGCATTTT.

This clone was counted many times. The V call is TRBV29-1, the J call TRBJ2-7, with D unresolved. Trimming stripped 0 bases from V and 3 bases from J, with 12 bases between. Germline CDR1 reads SQVTM; CDR2 reads ANQGSEA. The CDR3 loop spans 14 amino acids. CDR3 protein: CSVEERGSDYEQYF. The CDR3 DNA reads as TGCAGCGTTGAAGAACGCGGAAGCGACTACGAGCAGTACTTC.

This clone was detected ten times or more. The chain links TRBV6-5 to TRBJ2-1, with 9 bases that match TRBD2. The ends lost 4 bases at V and 2 bases at J; junction bases unmatched: 6. CDR1 is MNHEY, CDR2 SVGAGI, per germline. CDR3 length: 16 residues. The CDR3 coding sequence is TGTGCCAGCAGTTTCTTAGCGGGAGTAGCCTACAATGAGCAGTTCTTC. Translation gives CASSFLAGVAYNEQFF.

This clone was observed many times. V usage is TRBV16 and J usage is TRBJ2-3; 10 bases agree with TRBD2. The CDR3 contains 17 residues. J lost 0 bases, V lost 2 bases, and 5 bases had no gene match. Germline CDR1 reads KGHSY; CDR2 reads FQNENV. CDR3 in amino acids: CASSQQAGGPSTDTQYF. The CDR3 DNA sequence: TGTGCCAGCAGCCAACAAGCGGGAGGGCCGAGCACAGATACGCAGTATTTT.

This clone was seen ten or more times. The chain combines TRBV20-1 with TRBJ1-2, with D possibly being TRBD1 (5 bases). This CDR3 contains 11 residues. Trimming stripped 3 bases from V and 6 bases from J, with 8 bases between. Germline V gene data show CDR1 as DFQATT and CDR2 as SNEGSKA (reference sequence). CDR3: CSARVRDGYTF. As DNA, the CDR3 is TGCAGTGCTAGGGTCAGGGATGGCTACACCTTC.

The sample holds many counts of this clone. V gene TRBV6-1 combines with J gene TRBJ2-1; D is uncertain. V was pared by 1 base and J by 3 bases, with 4 bases between. The CDR3 consists of 13 residues. Germline V lookup: CDR1 MNHNS, CDR2 SASEGT. CDR3 nucleotide sequence: TGTGCCAGCAGTGAAGGTAACTACAATGAGCAGTTCTTC. Its protein product is CASSEGNYNEQFF.

There are many counts of this clone. The chain recombines TRBV11-2 with TRBJ2-3; 12 bases are shared with TRBD2. The CDR3 sequence is 17 residues long. The ends lost 2 bases at V and 0 bases at J; junction bases unmatched: 3. Per the germline V gene, CDR1 is SGHAT and CDR2 is FQNNGV. The CDR3 bases are TGTGCCAGCAGCTTAAGACTAGCGGGAGAGAGCACAGATACGCAGTATTTT. This sequence encodes CASSLRLAGESTDTQYF.

This clone was counted many times. This chain links TRBV19 with TRBJ1-6; 11 bases fit TRBD1. The germline V gene encodes CDR1 LNHDA and CDR2 SQIVND (reference sequence). Losses at the gene ends were 4 bases for V and 8 bases for J; bases not matched to a gene: 4. The CDR3 runs 15 residues. DNA for the CDR3: TGTGCCAGTAGTACGGACAGGGGGCCCTATTCACCCCTCCACTTT. Protein product: CASSTDRGPYSPLHF.

This clone was recorded many times. The rearrangement joins TRBV18 to TRBJ1-2, with D perhaps TRBD1 (6 bases). The V end was cut by 0 bases, the J end by 7 bases, with 9 bases between. The CDR3 is 13 amino acids. From germline, CDR1 is KGHSH and CDR2 LQKENI. This CDR3 reads CASSPPSGAGYTF. The DNA of the CDR3 is TGTGCCAGCTCACCACCGTCAGGGGCTGGCTACACCTTC.

In this sample, this clone turned up many times. The rearrangement joins TRBV11-2 to TRBJ1-6; D not certain. CDR3 size: 14 residues. CDR1 is SGHAT and CDR2 is FQNNGV in the germline V gene. V was clipped by 6 bases and J by 10 bases, with 16 bases between them. CDR3 region: CASSLPGIRSPLHF. The CDR3 nucleotides are TGTGCCAGCAGTCTACCGGGGATCAGGTCACCCCTCCACTTT.